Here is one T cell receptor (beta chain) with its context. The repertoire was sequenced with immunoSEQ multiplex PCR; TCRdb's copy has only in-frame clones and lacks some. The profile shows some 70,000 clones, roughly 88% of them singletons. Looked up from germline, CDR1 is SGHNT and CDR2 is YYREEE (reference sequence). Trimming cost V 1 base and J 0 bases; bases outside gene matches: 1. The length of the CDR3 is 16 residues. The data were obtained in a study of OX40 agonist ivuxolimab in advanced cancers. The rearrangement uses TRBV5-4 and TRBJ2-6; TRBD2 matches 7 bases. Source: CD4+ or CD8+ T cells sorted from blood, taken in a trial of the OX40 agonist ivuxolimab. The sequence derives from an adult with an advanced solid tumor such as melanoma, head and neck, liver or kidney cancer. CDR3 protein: CASSLSGGSGANVLTF. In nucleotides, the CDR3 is TGTGCCAGCAGCTTGTCGGGAGGCTCTGGGGCCAACGTCCTGACTTTC.